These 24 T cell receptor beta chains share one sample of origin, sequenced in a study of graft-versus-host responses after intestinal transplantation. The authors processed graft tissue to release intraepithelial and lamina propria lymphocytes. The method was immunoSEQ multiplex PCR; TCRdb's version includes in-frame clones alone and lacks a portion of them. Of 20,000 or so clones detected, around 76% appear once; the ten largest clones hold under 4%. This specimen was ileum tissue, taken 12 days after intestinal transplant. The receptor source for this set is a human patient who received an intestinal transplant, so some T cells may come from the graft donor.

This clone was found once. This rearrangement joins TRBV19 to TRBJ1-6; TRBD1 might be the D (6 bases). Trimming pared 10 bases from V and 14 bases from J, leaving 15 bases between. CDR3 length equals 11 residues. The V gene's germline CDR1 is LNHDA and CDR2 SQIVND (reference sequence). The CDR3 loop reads CATQGRRALHF. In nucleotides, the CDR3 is TGTGCCACGCAGGGGCGGCGGGCCCTCCACTTT.

The CDR3 nucleotides read TGCGCCAGCGGCTCAGGGAGCAATCAGCCCCAGCATTTT. Protein: CASGSGSNQPQHF. V is TRBV4-1 and J is TRBJ1-5, with D tentatively TRBD1 (5 bases). The V end was cut by 8 bases, the J end by 1 base, with 9 bases between. CDR3 length: 13 residues. CDR1 is MGHRA, CDR2 YSYEKL, per germline.

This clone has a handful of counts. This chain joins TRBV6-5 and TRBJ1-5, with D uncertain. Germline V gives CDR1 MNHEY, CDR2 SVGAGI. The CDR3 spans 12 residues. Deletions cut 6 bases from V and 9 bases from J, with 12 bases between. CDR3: CASRAEIRPQHF. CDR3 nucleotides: TGTGCCAGCAGAGCGGAGATCAGGCCCCAGCATTTT.

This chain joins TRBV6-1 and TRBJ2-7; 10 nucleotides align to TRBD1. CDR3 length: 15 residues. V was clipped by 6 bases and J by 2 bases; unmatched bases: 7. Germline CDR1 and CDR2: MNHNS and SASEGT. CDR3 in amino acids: CASSGGTGAPYEQYF. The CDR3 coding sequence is TGTGCCAGCAGCGGTGGGACAGGGGCCCCCTACGAGCAGTACTTC.

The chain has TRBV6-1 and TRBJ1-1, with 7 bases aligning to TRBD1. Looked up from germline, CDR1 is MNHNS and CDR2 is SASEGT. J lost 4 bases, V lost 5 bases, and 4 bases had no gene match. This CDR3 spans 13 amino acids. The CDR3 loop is CASSYSGGTEAFF. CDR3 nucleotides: TGTGCCAGCAGTTATTCAGGGGGCACTGAAGCTTTCTTT.

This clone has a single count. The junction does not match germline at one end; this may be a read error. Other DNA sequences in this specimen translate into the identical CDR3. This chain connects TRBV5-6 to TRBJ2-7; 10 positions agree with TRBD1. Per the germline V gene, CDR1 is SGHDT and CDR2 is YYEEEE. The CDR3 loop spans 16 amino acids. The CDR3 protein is CASSLVGDRGSYEQYF. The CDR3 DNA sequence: TGTGCCAGCAGCTTGGTAGGGGACAGGGGATCCTACGAGCAATACTTC.

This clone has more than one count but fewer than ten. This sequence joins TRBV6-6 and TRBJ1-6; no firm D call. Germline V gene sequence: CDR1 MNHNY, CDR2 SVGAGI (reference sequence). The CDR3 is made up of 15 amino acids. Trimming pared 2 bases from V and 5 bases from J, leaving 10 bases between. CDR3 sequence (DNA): TGTGCCAGCAGTTACGTACAGACCCATAATTCACCCCTCCACTTT. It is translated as CASSYVQTHNSPLHF.

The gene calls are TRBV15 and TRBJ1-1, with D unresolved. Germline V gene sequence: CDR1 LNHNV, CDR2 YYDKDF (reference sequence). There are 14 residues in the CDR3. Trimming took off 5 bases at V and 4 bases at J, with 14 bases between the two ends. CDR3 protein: CATSYLIGGTEAFF. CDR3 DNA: TGTGCCACCAGCTATCTGATCGGAGGCACTGAAGCTTTCTTT.

The CDR3 reads CASSPRDRFYGYTF. For the CDR3, the DNA is TGTGCCAGTAGCCCCCGGGACAGATTCTATGGCTACACCTTC. The chain combines TRBV19 with TRBJ1-2, with TRBD1 matching 7 bases. The CDR3 loop spans 14 amino acids. The ends lost 6 bases at V and 4 bases at J; junction bases unmatched: 8. Germline V CDR1 and CDR2: LNHDA, SQIVND (reference sequence).

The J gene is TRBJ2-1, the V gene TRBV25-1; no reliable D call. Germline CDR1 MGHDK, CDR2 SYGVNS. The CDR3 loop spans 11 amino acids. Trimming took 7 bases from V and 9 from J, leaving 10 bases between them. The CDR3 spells CASMVISEQFF. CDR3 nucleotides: TGTGCCAGCATGGTAATTAGTGAGCAGTTCTTC.

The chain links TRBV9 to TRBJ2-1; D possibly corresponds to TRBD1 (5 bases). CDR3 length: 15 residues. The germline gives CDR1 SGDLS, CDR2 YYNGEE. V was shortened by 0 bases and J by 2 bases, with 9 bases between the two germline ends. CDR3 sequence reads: CASSVGGGPYNEQFF. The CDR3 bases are TGTGCCAGCAGCGTAGGGGGCGGCCCCTACAATGAGCAGTTCTTC.

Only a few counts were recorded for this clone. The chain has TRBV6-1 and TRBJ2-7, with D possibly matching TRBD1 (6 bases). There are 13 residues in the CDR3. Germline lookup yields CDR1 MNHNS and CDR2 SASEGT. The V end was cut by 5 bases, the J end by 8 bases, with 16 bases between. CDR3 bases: TGTGCCAGCAGTCACGATACAGGGCGCCAGCAGTACTTC. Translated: CASSHDTGRQQYF.

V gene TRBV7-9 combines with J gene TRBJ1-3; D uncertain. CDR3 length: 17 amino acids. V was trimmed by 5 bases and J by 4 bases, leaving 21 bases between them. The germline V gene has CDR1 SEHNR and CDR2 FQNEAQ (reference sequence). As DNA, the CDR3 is TGTGCCAGCAGCCTAGGTCACGCCGGGGAGGACGGAAACACCATATATTTT. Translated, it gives CASSLGHAGEDGNTIYF. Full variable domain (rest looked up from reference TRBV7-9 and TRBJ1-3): DTGVSQNPRHKITKRGQNVTFRCDPISEHNRLYWYRQTLGQGPEFLTYFQNEAQLEKSRLLSDRFSAERPKGSFSTLEIQRTEQGDSAMYLCASSLGHAGEDGNTIYFGEGSWLTVV.

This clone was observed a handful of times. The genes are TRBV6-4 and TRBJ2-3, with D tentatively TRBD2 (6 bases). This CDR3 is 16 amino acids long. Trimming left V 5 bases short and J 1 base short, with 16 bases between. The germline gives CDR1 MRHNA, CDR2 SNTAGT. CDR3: CASSQFAGLGTDTQYF. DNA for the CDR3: TGTGCCAGCAGTCAATTCGCGGGACTTGGCACAGATACGCAGTATTTT.

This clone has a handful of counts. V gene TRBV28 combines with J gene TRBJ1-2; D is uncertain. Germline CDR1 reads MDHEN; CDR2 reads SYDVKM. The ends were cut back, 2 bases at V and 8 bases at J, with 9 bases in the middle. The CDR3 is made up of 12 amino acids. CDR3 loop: CASSLNQQGYTF. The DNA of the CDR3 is TGTGCCAGCAGTTTAAACCAACAAGGCTACACCTTC.

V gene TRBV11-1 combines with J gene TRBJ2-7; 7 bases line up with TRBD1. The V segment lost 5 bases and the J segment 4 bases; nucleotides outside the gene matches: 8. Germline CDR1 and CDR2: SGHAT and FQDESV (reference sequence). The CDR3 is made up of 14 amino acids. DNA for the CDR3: TGTGCCAGCAGCACCGACTACAGGGGTTACGAGCAGTACTTC. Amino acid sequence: CASSTDYRGYEQYF. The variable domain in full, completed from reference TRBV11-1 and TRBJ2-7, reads EAEVAQSPRYKITEKSQAVAFWCDPISGHATLYWYRQILGQGPELLVQFQDESVVDDSQLPKDRFSAERLKGVDSTLKIQPAELGDSAMYLCASSTDYRGYEQYFGPGTRLTVT.

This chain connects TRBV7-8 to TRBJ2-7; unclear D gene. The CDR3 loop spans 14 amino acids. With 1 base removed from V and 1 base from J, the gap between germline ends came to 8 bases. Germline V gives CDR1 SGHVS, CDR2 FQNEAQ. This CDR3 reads CASSLGWRSYEQYF. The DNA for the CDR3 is TGTGCCAGCAGCTTAGGCTGGCGGTCCTACGAGCAGTACTTC.

The CDR3 DNA sequence: TGTGCCAGCAGCCAAGATGAAGCGGGGGGGTCCGAGCAGTACTTC. It codes for CASSQDEAGGSEQYF. V usage is TRBV4-2 and J usage is TRBJ2-7; 10 bases line up with TRBD2. Looked up from germline, CDR1 is LGHNA and CDR2 is YNFKEQ. The junction had 5 bases not matched to a gene; V was cut back by 0 bases and J by 6 bases. The CDR3 sequence is 15 residues long.

CDR3 sequence reads: CASSLGGQETQYF. The CDR3 DNA sequence: TGTGCCAGCAGCTTAGGAGGTCAAGAGACCCAGTACTTC. The V call is TRBV11-2, the J call TRBJ2-5, with D uncertain. Trimming left V 1 base short and J 2 bases short, with 5 bases between. The CDR3 is 13 residues long. Germline V lookup: CDR1 SGHAT, CDR2 FQNNGV. Full variable domain (remainder filled in from reference TRBV11-2 and TRBJ2-5): EAGVAQSPRYKIIEKRQSVAFWCNPISGHATLYWYQQILGQGPKLLIQFQNNGVVDDSQLPKDRFSAERLKGVDSTLKIQPAKLEDSAVYLCASSLGGQETQYFGPGTRLLVL.

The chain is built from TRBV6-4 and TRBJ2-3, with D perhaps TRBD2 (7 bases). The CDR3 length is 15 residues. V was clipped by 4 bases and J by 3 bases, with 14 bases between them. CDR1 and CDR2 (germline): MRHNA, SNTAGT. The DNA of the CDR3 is TGTGCCAGCAGTGGAGGGGGGGGATCGACAGATACGCAGTATTTT. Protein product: CASSGGGGSTDTQYF.

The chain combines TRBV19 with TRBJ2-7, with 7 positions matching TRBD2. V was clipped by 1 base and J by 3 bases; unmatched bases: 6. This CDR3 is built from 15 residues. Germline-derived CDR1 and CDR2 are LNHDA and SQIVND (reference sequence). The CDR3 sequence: CASSIAGGGSYEQYF. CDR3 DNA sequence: TGTGCCAGTAGTATAGCTGGCGGCGGGAGCTACGAGCAGTACTTC.

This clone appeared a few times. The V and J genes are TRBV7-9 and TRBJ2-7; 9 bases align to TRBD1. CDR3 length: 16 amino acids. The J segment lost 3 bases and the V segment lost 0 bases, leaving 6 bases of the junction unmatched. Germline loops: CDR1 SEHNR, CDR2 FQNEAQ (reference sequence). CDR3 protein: CASSLAGTGSFYEQYF. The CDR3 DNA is TGTGCCAGCAGCTTAGCCGGGACAGGGAGTTTCTACGAGCAGTACTTC. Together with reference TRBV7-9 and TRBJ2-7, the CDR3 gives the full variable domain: DTGVSQNPRHKITKRGQNVTFRCDPISEHNRLYWYRQTLGQGPEFLTYFQNEAQLEKSRLLSDRFSAERPKGSFSTLEIQRTEQGDSAMYLCASSLAGTGSFYEQYFGPGTRLTVT.

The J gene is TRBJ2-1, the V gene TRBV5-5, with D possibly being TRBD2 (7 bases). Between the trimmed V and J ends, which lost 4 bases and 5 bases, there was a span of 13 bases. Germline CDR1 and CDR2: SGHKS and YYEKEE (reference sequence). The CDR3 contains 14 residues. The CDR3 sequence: CASSLTGRDNEQFF. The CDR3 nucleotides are TGTGCCAGCAGCCTCACAGGGAGGGACAATGAGCAGTTCTTC.

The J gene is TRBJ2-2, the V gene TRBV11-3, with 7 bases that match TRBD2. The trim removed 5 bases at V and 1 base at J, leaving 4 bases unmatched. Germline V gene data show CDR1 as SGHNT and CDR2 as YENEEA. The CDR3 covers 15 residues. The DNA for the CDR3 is TGTGCCAGCAGCAGAGGGAGGGTGAACACCGGGGAGCTGTTTTTT. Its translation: CASSRGRVNTGELFF.